What follows is one T cell receptor beta chain and its context. The table came from immunoSEQ multiplex PCR; TCRdb's copy has only in-frame clones and leaves some out. The sample carries 180,000 or so clones, about 85% recorded once. This record belongs to a study of blood T cell repertoires in COVID-19. The sequence came from a woman of 80 years or more with acute or convalescent COVID-19. The sequencing input was peripheral blood.

As DNA, the CDR3 is TGTGCCAGCAGCCAAGAATCGACAGGGCGAGAAGGAAAACTGTTTTTT. Translation: CASSQESTGREGKLFF. The V gene is TRBV3-1 (or the pseudogene TRBV3-2), the J gene TRBJ1-4; 7 positions match TRBD1. V was pared by 0 bases and J by 10 bases, with 11 bases of the junction left unmatched. Germline CDR1 is LGHDT and CDR2 is YNNKEL (reference sequence). The CDR3 extends over 16 amino acids.